This T cell receptor beta chain stems from a study of cytomegalovirus exposure and HLA in healthy donors. This clone has more than one count but fewer than ten. This CDR3 contains 13 residues. Trimming cost V 3 bases and J 3 bases, with 8 bases left between them. The germline V gene encodes CDR1 SGHTA and CDR2 FQGTGA. Use of 60 Vbeta and 13 Jbeta primers characterized the PCR. Method: immunoSEQ multiplex PCR; TCRdb's copy keeps in-frame clones and lacks some. Of roughly 110,000 clones in the sample, about four fifths were seen once. This TCR was recovered from a man in his forties or fifties in good health and CMV-seronegative. The chain carries TRBV7-3 and TRBJ1-1; possible D gene TRBD1, 5 bases. The sequenced sample consisted of PBMCs. The DNA for the CDR3 is TGTGCCAGCAGCTTCGGGGGGGACACTGAAGCTTTCTTT. It specifies CASSFGGDTEAFF. Combining the CDR3 with reference TRBV7-3 and TRBJ1-1 gives the whole variable domain GAGVSQTPSNKVTEKGKYVELRCDPISGHTALYWYRQSLGQGPEFLIYFQGTGAADDSGLPNDRFFAVRPEGSVSTLKIQRTERGDSAVYLCASSFGGDTEAFFGQGTRLTVV.